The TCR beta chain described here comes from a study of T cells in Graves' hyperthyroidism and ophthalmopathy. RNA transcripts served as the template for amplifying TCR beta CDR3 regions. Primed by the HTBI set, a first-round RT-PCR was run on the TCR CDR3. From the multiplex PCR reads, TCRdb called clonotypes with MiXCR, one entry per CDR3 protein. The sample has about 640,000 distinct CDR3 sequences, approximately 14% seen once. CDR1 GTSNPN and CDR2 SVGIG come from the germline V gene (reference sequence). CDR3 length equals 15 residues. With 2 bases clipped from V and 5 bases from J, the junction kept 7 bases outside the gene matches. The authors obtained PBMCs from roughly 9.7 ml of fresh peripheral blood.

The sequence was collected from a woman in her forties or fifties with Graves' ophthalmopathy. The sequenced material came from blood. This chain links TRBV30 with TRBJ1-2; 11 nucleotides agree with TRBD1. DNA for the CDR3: TGTGCCTGGAGTCCGGGACAGGGGGTAGGGTATGGCTACACCTTC. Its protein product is CAWSPGQGVGYGYTF.